The rows below give T cell receptor beta chains drawn from one sample of a study of cytomegalovirus exposure and HLA in healthy donors. The repertoire was sequenced with immunoSEQ multiplex PCR; TCRdb's copy has only in-frame clones and lacks some. Here the sample table reports roughly 50,000 clones. Input material: PBMCs. Source of these receptors: a woman aged 55-69 years in good health and CMV-seropositive. CDR3s include the opening cysteine and the closing phenylalanine or tryptophan. The order of the fields is D gene, V gene, J gene, CDR3 protein, CDR3 DNA. The D gene is left open where the match is weak.

d_gene: NA; v_gene: TRBV6-5; j_gene: TRBJ1-2; CDR3aa: CASSYGGRNYGYTF; CDR3nt: TGTGCCAGCAGTTACGGAGGACGGAATTATGGCTACACCTTC
d_gene: TRBD1; v_gene: TRBV7-2; j_gene: TRBJ1-4; CDR3aa: CASSPGTGYEKLFF; CDR3nt: TGTGCCAGCAGCCCCGGGACAGGCTATGAAAAACTGTTTTTT
d_gene: TRBD1; v_gene: TRBV7-9; j_gene: TRBJ2-7; CDR3aa: CASSFGTGAYEQYF; CDR3nt: TGTGCCAGCAGCTTCGGGACAGGGGCTTACGAGCAGTACTTC
d_gene: NA; v_gene: TRBV29-1; j_gene: TRBJ1-6; CDR3aa: CSVGDIINSPLHF; CDR3nt: TGCAGCGTTGGCGACATAATTAATTCACCCCTCCACTTT
d_gene: NA; v_gene: TRBV11-3; j_gene: TRBJ2-3; CDR3aa: CASSLGTKSADTQYF; CDR3nt: TGTGCCAGCAGCTTAGGGACTAAATCGGCAGATACGCAGTATTTT
d_gene: NA; v_gene: TRBV2; j_gene: TRBJ1-6; CDR3aa: CASIRDNQNSPLHF; CDR3nt: TGTGCCAGCATCCGGGACAATCAGAATTCACCCCTCCACTTT
d_gene: NA; v_gene: TRBV5-6; j_gene: TRBJ1-1; CDR3aa: CASSLGHWNTEAFF; CDR3nt: TGTGCCAGCAGCTTGGGACACTGGAACACTGAAGCTTTCTTT
d_gene: NA; v_gene: TRBV5-1; j_gene: TRBJ2-7; CDR3aa: CASSLGLPDKSYEQYF; CDR3nt: TGCGCCAGCAGCTTGGGTCTTCCGGACAAATCCTACGAGCAGTACTTC
d_gene: TRBD1; v_gene: TRBV2; j_gene: TRBJ1-5; CDR3aa: CASSERGRGTQPQHF; CDR3nt: TGTGCCAGCAGTGAGAGGGGGCGGGGCACTCAGCCCCAGCATTTT
d_gene: NA; v_gene: TRBV2; j_gene: TRBJ1-6; CDR3aa: CASSWGDLGDSPLHF; CDR3nt: TGTGCCAGCAGTTGGGGGGATTTGGGGGATTCACCCCTCCACTTT
d_gene: TRBD1; v_gene: TRBV18; j_gene: TRBJ1-2; CDR3aa: CASSLGQGAGYGYTF; CDR3nt: TGTGCCAGCTCACTAGGACAGGGGGCAGGCTATGGCTACACCTTC
d_gene: NA; v_gene: TRBV5-1; j_gene: TRBJ2-3; CDR3aa: CASSLGRGTDTQYF; CDR3nt: TGCGCCAGCAGCTTGGGGCGGGGCACAGATACGCAGTATTTT
d_gene: TRBD1; v_gene: TRBV15; j_gene: TRBJ2-2; CDR3aa: CATSRGQGIGELFF; CDR3nt: TGTGCCACCAGCAGAGGACAGGGGATCGGGGAGCTGTTTTTT
d_gene: NA; v_gene: TRBV6-5; j_gene: TRBJ1-6; CDR3aa: CASSYWVGEGDSPLHF; CDR3nt: TGTGCCAGCAGTTACTGGGTTGGGGAGGGAGATTCACCCCTCCACTTT
d_gene: NA; v_gene: TRBV5-1; j_gene: TRBJ1-1; CDR3aa: CASLTGQPNTEAFF; CDR3nt: TGCGCCAGCCTCACAGGGCAACCGAACACTGAAGCTTTCTTT
d_gene: NA; v_gene: TRBV7-6; j_gene: TRBJ1-4; CDR3aa: CASSPRTAIGEKLFF; CDR3nt: TGTGCCAGCAGCCCCCGGACAGCCATTGGTGAAAAACTGTTTTTT
d_gene: TRBD1; v_gene: TRBV7-8; j_gene: TRBJ1-1; CDR3aa: CASSLDRATEAFF; CDR3nt: TGTGCCAGCAGCCTCGACAGGGCCACTGAAGCTTTCTTT
d_gene: TRBD1; v_gene: TRBV14; j_gene: TRBJ2-1; CDR3aa: CASSDPGQVIYNEQFF; CDR3nt: TGTGCCAGCAGCGACCCGGGACAGGTTATCTACAATGAGCAGTTCTTC
d_gene: NA; v_gene: TRBV5-4; j_gene: TRBJ2-1; CDR3aa: CASSLIEDNEQFF; CDR3nt: TGTGCCAGCAGCTTGATAGAGGACAATGAGCAGTTCTTC
d_gene: NA; v_gene: TRBV7-7; j_gene: TRBJ2-2; CDR3aa: CASSLGLWGADTGELFF; CDR3nt: TGTGCTAGCAGCTTAGGTTTGTGGGGAGCCGACACCGGGGAGCTGTTTTTT
d_gene: TRBD1; v_gene: TRBV5-1; j_gene: TRBJ2-7; CDR3aa: CASSPQGSVTEQYF; CDR3nt: TGCGCCAGCAGCCCACAGGGGAGTGTCACCGAGCAGTACTTC
d_gene: NA; v_gene: TRBV7-2; j_gene: TRBJ2-7; CDR3aa: CASSPDGVHSYEQYF; CDR3nt: TGTGCCAGCAGCCCGGACGGGGTACACTCCTACGAGCAGTACTTC
d_gene: NA; v_gene: TRBV10-1; j_gene: TRBJ1-6; CDR3aa: CASSAGTQYNSPLHF; CDR3nt: TGCGCCAGCAGCGCCGGGACACAATATAATTCACCCCTCCACTTT
d_gene: TRBD1; v_gene: TRBV2; j_gene: TRBJ1-2; CDR3aa: CASLFDRGHDGYTF; CDR3nt: TGTGCCAGCCTATTCGACAGGGGGCACGATGGCTACACCTTC
d_gene: TRBD2; v_gene: TRBV29-1; j_gene: TRBJ2-2; CDR3aa: CSSRTSGGAGELFF; CDR3nt: TGCAGCTCAAGGACTAGCGGGGGGGCCGGGGAGCTGTTTTTT
d_gene: TRBD1; v_gene: TRBV29-1; j_gene: TRBJ1-1; CDR3aa: CSVDREGEAFF; CDR3nt: TGCAGCGTAGACAGGGAAGGTGAAGCTTTCTTT
d_gene: TRBD2; v_gene: TRBV4-1; j_gene: TRBJ2-3; CDR3aa: CASSQGGAGGGTDTQYF; CDR3nt: TGCGCCAGCAGCCAAGGGGGAGCGGGGGGCGGCACAGATACGCAGTATTTT
d_gene: TRBD1; v_gene: TRBV9; j_gene: TRBJ1-3; CDR3aa: CASSVTGGSGNTIYF; CDR3nt: TGTGCCAGCAGCGTCACAGGGGGCTCTGGAAACACCATATATTTT
d_gene: TRBD1; v_gene: TRBV5-4; j_gene: TRBJ1-1; CDR3aa: CASSLGGTGAAETEAFF; CDR3nt: TGTGCCAGCAGTCTGGGAGGGACAGGGGCCGCAGAGACTGAAGCTTTCTTT
d_gene: NA; v_gene: TRBV6-1; j_gene: TRBJ2-7; CDR3aa: CASTQIPTDEQYF; CDR3nt: TGTGCCAGCACCCAAATCCCCACGGACGAGCAGTACTTC
d_gene: NA; v_gene: TRBV5-1; j_gene: TRBJ2-1; CDR3aa: CASTKDSDNEQFF; CDR3nt: TGCGCCAGCACTAAGGACAGTGACAATGAGCAGTTCTTC
d_gene: NA; v_gene: TRBV5-1; j_gene: TRBJ1-2; CDR3aa: CASSFWGGGGYTF; CDR3nt: TGCGCCAGCAGCTTTTGGGGGGGCGGTGGCTACACCTTC
d_gene: TRBD1; v_gene: TRBV4-3; j_gene: TRBJ1-2; CDR3aa: CASSQGAAGTGVYGYTF; CDR3nt: TGCGCCAGCAGCCAAGGTGCAGCCGGGACAGGGGTCTATGGCTACACCTTC
d_gene: TRBD1; v_gene: TRBV2; j_gene: TRBJ1-1; CDR3aa: CASSTQGSMTEAFF; CDR3nt: TGTGCCAGCAGTACACAGGGGAGTATGACCGAAGCTTTCTTT
d_gene: NA; v_gene: TRBV5-1; j_gene: TRBJ1-2; CDR3aa: CASSLAGAANYGYTF; CDR3nt: TGCGCCAGCAGCTTGGCAGGGGCGGCCAACTATGGCTACACCTTC
d_gene: NA; v_gene: TRBV6-6; j_gene: TRBJ2-1; CDR3aa: CASNEGQSSDNEQFF; CDR3nt: TGTGCCAGTAATGAAGGACAGAGCTCCGACAATGAGCAGTTCTTC
d_gene: TRBD2; v_gene: TRBV6-5; j_gene: TRBJ2-7; CDR3aa: CASSRLAGDYEQYF; CDR3nt: TGTGCCAGCAGTAGACTAGCGGGGGACTACGAGCAGTACTTC
d_gene: NA; v_gene: TRBV19; j_gene: TRBJ2-7; CDR3aa: CASSMRRGEQYF; CDR3nt: TGTGCCAGTAGTATGCGGCGCGGCGAGCAGTACTTC
d_gene: NA; v_gene: TRBV18; j_gene: TRBJ1-5; CDR3aa: CASSPVPDSDNQPQHF; CDR3nt: TGTGCCAGCTCACCCGTCCCGGACAGTGACAATCAGCCCCAGCATTTT
d_gene: NA; v_gene: TRBV5-1; j_gene: TRBJ1-6; CDR3aa: CASSLAEAAVGSPLHF; CDR3nt: TGCGCCAGCAGCTTGGCCGAGGCAGCGGTGGGGTCACCCCTCCACTTT
d_gene: NA; v_gene: TRBV4-1; j_gene: TRBJ1-5; CDR3aa: CASSRLWGVSGQPQHF; CDR3nt: TGCGCCAGCAGCCGTCTATGGGGGGTATCGGGTCAGCCCCAGCATTTT
d_gene: NA; v_gene: TRBV6-1; j_gene: TRBJ1-2; CDR3aa: CASSEPGRGAYGYTF; CDR3nt: TGTGCCAGCAGTGAACCTGGCAGGGGAGCCTATGGCTACACCTTC
d_gene: TRBD1; v_gene: TRBV7-6; j_gene: TRBJ1-2; CDR3aa: CASSLRDRSDGYTF; CDR3nt: TGTGCCAGCAGCCTCCGGGACAGGTCAGATGGCTACACCTTC
d_gene: TRBD2; v_gene: TRBV6-5; j_gene: TRBJ2-5; CDR3aa: CASRGGGAGQETQYF; CDR3nt: TGTGCCAGCAGGGGCGGGGGGGCCGGTCAAGAGACCCAGTACTTC
d_gene: TRBD1; v_gene: TRBV11-3; j_gene: TRBJ1-1; CDR3aa: CASSLTGVNTEAFF; CDR3nt: TGTGCCAGCAGCTTAACAGGGGTTAACACTGAAGCTTTCTTT
d_gene: TRBD1; v_gene: TRBV19; j_gene: TRBJ2-3; CDR3aa: CASSETGFSTDTQYF; CDR3nt: TGTGCCAGTAGTGAGACAGGGTTTAGCACAGATACGCAGTATTTT
d_gene: NA; v_gene: TRBV4-1; j_gene: TRBJ1-5; CDR3aa: CASSQDPGQSYQPQHF; CDR3nt: TGCGCCAGCAGCCAGGACCCCGGACAGAGCTATCAGCCCCAGCATTTT
d_gene: NA; v_gene: TRBV25-1; j_gene: TRBJ1-5; CDR3aa: CASSGGRGQPQHF; CDR3nt: TGTGCCAGCAGTGGCGGTCGGGGTCAGCCCCAGCATTTT
d_gene: TRBD2; v_gene: TRBV4-3; j_gene: TRBJ2-7; CDR3aa: CASSQGGGKYEQYF; CDR3nt: TGCGCCAGCAGCCAAGGCGGGGGGAAGTACGAGCAGTACTTC